This entry concerns a single T cell receptor beta chain. This clonotype was counted many times. The clone's antigen remains unknown. One base away there is no much larger clone; base qualities are not given. The TCR beta CDR3 regions were amplified from RNA transcripts. The first round of RT-PCR for the TCR CDR3 was performed with the HTBI primer set and the Qiagen OneStep RT-PCR kit. A second multiplex PCR round built the libraries, followed by size selection and purification. Sequencing of the libraries was done on an Illumina HiSeq2000 using paired-end 100 bp reads. From the authors' description of their analysis: SOAPnuke was used to process the raw data, removing reads that contained adapters or uncalled bases, had a mean Phred below 15, or lacked an exact match to the constant primer or identifier. COPE v1.2.5 was used to merge high-quality paired reads, and clonotypes were defined as unique nucleotide sequences. Clonotypes were aligned to IMGT TRBV, TRBD and TRBJ reference segments using MiTCR v1.1. The analysis included only V-J combinations with a frequency above 0.0001, which together covered roughly 99% of the repertoires. A TCS score was defined as the ratio of F50 (clonal expansion) to E x V (chaos), with BLOSUM62-based TCRdist applied between CDR3 peptides within each V-J. Welch's t-statistics and random forest reduced fewer than 550 V-J features to about 13, which were used in a naive Bayes classifier (R e1071). Thyroid-blood repertoire similarity was quantified with the Morisita-Horn index. Using fastp at Q25 and MiXCR, TCRdb reprocessed the public reads and kept productive beta chains. Each entry is one CDR3 protein sequence, shown with its most common DNA and genes. TCRdb, rather than the study authors, made the V and J calls. The sample contains 550,000 to 700,000 distinct CDR3 sequences, about 15% of them found a single time. Approximately 4.2% of the sample is taken by the ten largest.

Spanning cysteine to phenylalanine, the CDR3 consists of 13 amino acids. The sequence is cut down to CDR3 DNA, 39 bases in frame from base 1. Clipping removes 7 bases from V and 4 bases from J, with 4 as the unmatched junction base count. Taken from the germline V gene, the CDR1 and CDR2 loops are MDHEN and SYDVKM. The data derive from a study of T cells in Graves' hyperthyroidism and ophthalmopathy (dated by TCRdb to between 2018 and 2021). A note on the overall study: Peripheral blood samples were taken at initial diagnosis, before any treatment was given. To identify TCR V-J signatures that set the groups apart, the researchers used a discovery cohort of roughly 100 patients, made up of 40 to 45 with Graves' ophthalmopathy and 57 with stable Graves' hyperthyroidism. Prospective prediction of ophthalmopathy was tested in an independent validation cohort of approximately 19 hyperthyroidism patients and around 16 patients who later progressed to ophthalmopathy. The 85 to 100 discovery patients were divided at random into training and test sets in a 7:3 ratio. In addition, the study compared T-cell repertoires in thyroid tissue and in blood from several Graves' hyperthyroidism patients. Once sampling was done, hyperthyroidism patients were given methimazole at a starting dose of 30 mg daily, whereas ophthalmopathy patients were given high-dose intravenous methylprednisolone. According to the paper, TCR Vbeta CDR3 sequencing was carried out on roughly 130 peripheral blood samples, which came from approximately 41 ophthalmopathy, 75 or so hyperthyroidism and roughly 17 progressor patients. Overall results and qualifications from the work: During validation, the model predicted progression to ophthalmopathy a median of approximately six months ahead of onset, with around 70% sensitivity and 72% to 80% specificity. A 13 V-J signature model separated ophthalmopathy from stable hyperthyroidism, with 87.88% sensitivity and around 84% specificity in cross-validation and 80%/75% in testing. No statistical method was used to fix the sample size in advance, and group allocation was not hidden from the investigators. Blood samples also contained most of the expanded thyroid clonotypes (frequency above 0.001), which suggests that blood repertoires may reflect thyroid immune responses.

Ophthalmopathy patients had moderately to severely active disease, Clinical Activity Score of at least 3, NOSPECS grade of at least 4, and duration under 3 months. The study excluded patients with uncontrolled infections, other autoimmune diseases, pregnancy or lactation. Clinical symptoms, serum thyroxine and TRAb, thyroid ultrasound, and orbital computed tomography formed the basis for the diagnoses. Ficoll-Paque density gradient centrifugation was used to isolate PBMCs from 9.5 to 10 ml of fresh peripheral blood. Total RNA was extracted with Trizol reagent, and quality was checked on an Agilent 2100 Bioanalyzer.

The receptor was derived from a woman in her thirties or forties with Graves' ophthalmopathy. This chain is built from TRBV28 and TRBJ1-5; 7 middle bases align to TRBD1. Sequencing was done on a sample of blood. CDR3 reads: CASTDRENQPQHF. The DNA reads TGTGCCAGCACCGACAGGGAGAATCAGCCCCAGCATTTT.